This TCR beta chain was sequenced during a study of cytomegalovirus exposure and HLA in healthy donors. CDR1 and CDR2 from the germline V gene are SGHTA and FQGNSA. The CDR3 is 17 residues long. Trimming shortened V by 8 bases and J by 4 bases, and 21 bases separated the two germline ends. Amplification used 60 Vbeta primers and 13 Jbeta primers. TCRdb's table, derived via immunoSEQ multiplex PCR, lists solely in-frame clones and lacks some. The data contain tens of thousands of clones, more than 75% of them seen just once; the ten biggest clones take up about 12%. V is TRBV7-2 and J is TRBJ1-6; a possible D gene is TRBD1 (6 bases). This clonotype was sampled from a male donor in good health and CMV-seropositive. Sequencing input: PBMCs. The CDR3 protein is CASGTPGGGTYNSPLHF. CDR3 DNA sequence: TGTGCCAGCGGAACCCCGGGTGGGGGCACTTATAATTCACCCCTCCACTTT.